This T cell receptor beta chain appears in the sequencing data of a study of OX40 agonist ivuxolimab in advanced cancers. Measured with immunoSEQ multiplex PCR; TCRdb has only the in-frame clones, and not every one. The table records under 85,000 clones, 88% of them present only once. Germline CDR1 is SNHLY and CDR2 is FYNNEI. Trimming cost V 6 bases and J 6 bases, with 14 bases left between them. The CDR3 is 13 amino acids. The origin of this receptor is an adult with an advanced solid tumor such as melanoma, head and neck, liver or kidney cancer. V and J are TRBV2 and TRBJ1-1; D is perhaps TRBD1 (5 bases). The sequenced sample was CD4+ or CD8+ T cells sorted from blood, obtained in a trial of the OX40 agonist ivuxolimab. CDR3 sequence: CASRNQGSAEAFF. CDR3 DNA: TGTGCCAGCAGAAACCAGGGTTCGGCTGAAGCTTTCTTT.